This T cell receptor (beta chain) was documented in a study of T cell responses to AZD1222 COVID-19 vaccine. Whole-study results and caveats: In all cases, repertoires were sampled only after the peak T cell response.

Method: immunoSEQ multiplex PCR; TCRdb's copy keeps in-frame clones and lacks some. The sample has about 140,000 clones; 85% to 95% are singletons. The V gene's germline CDR1 is MNHEY and CDR2 SVGAGI. This CDR3 has 15 amino acids. V was clipped by 2 bases and J by 5 bases; unmatched bases: 4. For this clone: Its target is unknown.

The TCR sequence derives from an adult in good health. This chain connects TRBV6-5 to TRBJ2-1, with 9 nucleotides matching TRBD1. The sequencing here drew on peripheral blood, taken on day 0 of MenACWY control vaccination. The CDR3 bases are TGTGCCAGCAGTTACCCCGGACAGGGGAACAATGAGCAGTTCTTC. It codes for CASSYPGQGNNEQFF.